The 11 T cell receptor beta chains given below trace back to one sample, sequenced in a study of blood T cell repertoires in COVID-19. The protocol was immunoSEQ multiplex PCR, while the TCRdb copy is restricted to in-frame clones and leaves out a portion. Of 200,000 or so clones listed, 80% are singletons. The sample consisted of PBMCs or T cells enriched from blood (not recorded which). Receptors were obtained from a woman between 35 and 50 years old with acute COVID-19.

The rearrangement links TRBV2 to TRBJ2-3, with a tentative D call TRBD1 (6 bases). CDR1 SNHLY and CDR2 FYNNEI come from the germline V gene. The CDR3 is made up of 16 amino acids. The V end was cut by 5 bases, the J end by 1 base, with 16 bases between. The CDR3 bases are TGTGCCAGCAGTTGGGCCCAGGGGTTGGGCACAGATACGCAGTATTTT. It yields the protein CASSWAQGLGTDTQYF.

Only a few counts were recorded for this clone. The gene calls are TRBV6-5 and TRBJ1-2; D uncertain. CDR3 length: 13 residues. Trimming pared 10 bases from V and 8 bases from J, leaving 20 bases between. Germline-derived CDR1 and CDR2 are MNHEY and SVGAGI. The chain's CDR3 is CATPRNTVQGYTF. The DNA of the CDR3 is TGTGCCACCCCGAGGAATACGGTGCAAGGCTACACCTTC.

The chain joins TRBV4-1 to TRBJ1-1, with 7 positions matching TRBD1. V was clipped by 5 bases and J by 8 bases; unmatched bases: 11. CDR3 length: 14 amino acids. CDR1 and CDR2 (germline): MGHRA, YSYEKL. For the CDR3, the DNA is TGCGCCAGCAGCACTCGACAGGGTGCCGGGGAAGCTTTCTTT. Protein: CASSTRQGAGEAFF.

V usage is TRBV6-1 and J usage is TRBJ2-7, with D possibly being TRBD2 (6 bases). V lost 1 base and J lost 2, with 12 bases in between. The CDR3 totals 15 residues. CDR1 is MNHNS and CDR2 is SASEGT in the germline V gene. This CDR3 reads CASSEDGLPTYEQYF. CDR3 DNA sequence: TGTGCCAGCAGTGAAGACGGACTACCTACCTACGAGCAGTACTTC.

The CDR3 loop reads CASTDRDSLEKLFF. CDR3 nucleotides: TGTGCCAGCACCGACCGGGACTCACTCGAAAAACTGTTTTTT. The rearrangement joins TRBV5-4 to TRBJ1-4; perhaps TRBD1 as D (5 bases). Germline-derived CDR1 and CDR2 are SGHNT and YYREEE (reference sequence). The V gene lost 6 bases and the J gene lost 8 bases, with 17 bases spanning the gap. The CDR3 spans 14 residues.

This clone was picked up one time. The chain employs TRBV6-5 and TRBJ2-5; a weak D match, TRBD2 (6 bases). This CDR3 is 13 amino acids long. Germline CDR1 reads MNHEY; CDR2 reads SVGAGI. V was shortened by 8 bases and J by 4 bases, with 14 bases between the two germline ends. CDR3 sequence reads: CASQRTRGETQYF. The DNA of the CDR3 is TGTGCCAGCCAGAGGACGCGGGGAGAGACCCAGTACTTC.

The rearrangement joins TRBV19 to TRBJ2-1, with TRBD2 matching over 8 bases. The ends lost 5 bases at V and 2 bases at J; junction bases unmatched: 8. Germline V gene data show CDR1 as LNHDA and CDR2 as SQIVND (reference sequence). The CDR3 has 16 residues. CDR3: CASSDPRGATYNEQFF. The CDR3 nucleotides read TGTGCCAGTAGTGACCCGCGGGGGGCCACCTACAATGAGCAGTTCTTC.

J is TRBJ2-3 and V is TRBV28, with D perhaps TRBD1 (6 bases). CDR3 length: 13 residues. CDR1 is MDHEN, CDR2 SYDVKM, per germline. Trimming shortened V by 8 bases and J by 6 bases, and 15 bases separated the two germline ends. The CDR3 here is CASLLRDRDTQYF. In nucleotides, the CDR3 is TGTGCCAGCCTACTCCGTGACAGGGATACGCAGTATTTT.

The gene calls are TRBV29-1 and TRBJ1-5, with D perhaps matching TRBD1 (5 bases). The CDR3 consists of 13 residues. Per germline, CDR1 SQVTM and CDR2 ANQGSEA. V shed 6 bases and J shed 3 bases, with 12 bases lying between them. CDR3: CSVGTDTNQPQHF. CDR3 coding DNA: TGCAGCGTCGGCACGGACACCAATCAGCCCCAGCATTTT.

This chain uses TRBV9 with TRBJ1-3; 7 positions agree with TRBD1. From germline, CDR1 is SGDLS and CDR2 YYNGEE. V dropped 3 bases and J dropped 0; count of bases not matched to a gene: 3. There are 15 residues in the CDR3. The CDR3: CASSGQGFSGNTIYF. The CDR3 nucleotides are TGTGCCAGCAGCGGACAGGGTTTCTCTGGAAACACCATATATTTT.

The genes are TRBV5-1 and TRBJ1-1; 10 bases match TRBD1. The germline CDR1 and CDR2 sequences are SGHRS and YFSETQ. With V trimmed by 3 bases and J by 5 bases, 7 bases remained unmatched. This CDR3 comprises 15 residues. The CDR3 DNA reads TGCGCCAGCAGCTCCAGACAGGGGGCCGGAACTGAAGCTTTCTTT. This codes for CASSSRQGAGTEAFF.